The 12 T cell receptor beta chains below all came from one sample that was sequenced in a study of cytomegalovirus exposure and HLA in healthy donors. The method was immunoSEQ multiplex PCR; TCRdb's version includes in-frame clones alone and lacks a portion of them. The repertoire holds 200,000 to 300,000 clones, with approximately 86% as singletons. The sequencing input was PBMCs. The receptors originated from a woman younger than 45 in good health and CMV-seropositive.

This clone was counted once. This chain connects TRBV28 to TRBJ2-3; tentative D call: TRBD2 (6 bases). V was shortened by 1 base and J by 4 bases, with 6 bases between the two germline ends. The CDR3 extends over 13 amino acids. The germline gives CDR1 MDHEN, CDR2 SYDVKM. This CDR3 is CASSLSGADTQYF. As DNA, the CDR3 is TGTGCCAGCAGTTTATCGGGGGCAGATACGCAGTATTTT.

The chain couples TRBV6-6 to TRBJ2-2; 8 positions agree with TRBD1. The J segment lost 5 bases and the V segment lost 2 bases, leaving 4 bases of the junction unmatched. The CDR3 is 15 amino acids. CDR1 is MNHNY, CDR2 SVGAGI, per germline (reference sequence). The CDR3 nucleotides are TGTGCCAGCAGTTACGGCAGGGGGCAAACCGGGGAGCTGTTTTTT. Protein: CASSYGRGQTGELFF.

V is TRBV28 and J is TRBJ1-1, with D possibly TRBD1 on 6 matching bases. This CDR3 is built from 13 residues. Trimming removed 8 bases at V and 1 base at J, with 11 bases between. The germline CDR1 and CDR2 sequences are MDHEN and SYDVKM. This CDR3 is CASRNRENTEAFF. The CDR3 region has the DNA TGTGCCAGCCGTAACAGGGAGAACACTGAAGCTTTCTTT.

The chain carries TRBV19 and TRBJ1-2, with D possibly TRBD1 on 5 matching bases. This CDR3 spans 12 amino acids. Germline CDR1 reads LNHDA; CDR2 reads SQIVND (reference sequence). V shed 5 bases and J shed 2 bases, with 6 bases lying between them. The CDR3 loop reads CASSGQNYGYTF. The CDR3 DNA reads TGTGCCAGTAGTGGACAAAACTATGGCTACACCTTC.

This clone was recorded only once. This chain uses TRBV7-8 with TRBJ2-7, with D possibly matching TRBD2 (5 bases). The CDR3 is made up of 16 amino acids. Trimming pared 1 base from V and 3 bases from J, leaving 16 bases between. CDR1 and CDR2 (germline): SGHVS, FQNEAQ. CDR3 sequence: CASSLEADSNFYEQYF. DNA for the CDR3: TGTGCCAGCAGCTTAGAGGCGGACTCGAACTTCTACGAGCAGTACTTC.

Worth noting for this clone: Other DNA sequences in this sample translate to the same CDR3. The chain has TRBV2 and TRBJ2-3; unclear D gene. V lost 5 bases and J lost 5, with 8 bases in between. Germline assignment: CDR1 SNHLY and CDR2 FYNNEI. This CDR3 is 12 amino acids long. The CDR3 DNA follows: TGTGCCAGCAGTTCCTCGGGAGATACGCAGTATTTT. This sequence encodes CASSSSGDTQYF.

This sequence joins TRBV6-1 and TRBJ2-7, with TRBD2 matching 10 bases. The V gene end was trimmed by 4 bases and the J gene end by 5 bases; junction bases not matched to a gene: 5. Germline CDR1 reads MNHNS; CDR2 reads SASEGT. The CDR3 is made up of 14 amino acids. CDR3 bases: TGTGCCAGCAGTGGGCTAGCGGGAGATAACGAGCAGTACTTC. Translated: CASSGLAGDNEQYF.

This clone occurred once. The rearrangement uses TRBV5-4 and TRBJ2-7; D not resolved. CDR3 length: 12 residues. Deletions cut 3 bases from V and 5 bases from J, with 9 bases between. Germline CDR1 SGHNT, CDR2 YYREEE (reference sequence). CDR3 amino acids: CASSSETDEQYF. Here the CDR3 DNA reads TGTGCCAGCAGCTCTGAAACAGACGAGCAGTACTTC.

The chain employs TRBV18 and TRBJ2-7; 11 bases agree with TRBD2. Trimming removed 3 bases from V and 4 bases from J; junction bases left unmatched: 11. Germline CDR1 reads KGHSH; CDR2 reads LQKENI. CDR3 length equals 17 residues. CDR3 sequence: CASSPSITSGSSYEQYF. The CDR3 DNA follows: TGTGCCAGCTCACCGTCGATTACTAGCGGGAGTTCTTACGAGCAGTACTTC.

This chain links TRBV9 with TRBJ2-1, with 8 bases lining up with TRBD2. Per germline, CDR1 SGDLS and CDR2 YYNGEE. The CDR3 covers 16 residues. After removal of 3 bases from V and 9 bases from J, the junction contained 14 bases not matched to a gene. CDR3 in amino acids: CASSAPGTRRFGEQFF. The CDR3 nucleotides read TGTGCCAGCAGCGCACCCGGGACTAGAAGGTTCGGTGAGCAGTTCTTC. Using reference TRBV9 and TRBJ2-1 for the parts outside the CDR3, the full variable domain is DSGVTQTPKHLITATGQRVTLRCSPRSGDLSVYWYQQSLDQGLQFLIQYYNGEERAKGNILERFSAQQFPDLHSELNLSSLELGDSALYFCASSAPGTRRFGEQFFGPGTRLTVL.

The gene calls are TRBV4-2 and TRBJ2-1; 9 bases align to TRBD2. Germline V lookup: CDR1 LGHNA, CDR2 YNFKEQ. Losses at the gene ends were 0 bases for V and 5 bases for J; bases not matched to a gene: 5. This CDR3 has 16 residues. The CDR3 loop reads CASSQEGLAGNNEQFF. CDR3 bases: TGTGCCAGCAGCCAAGAAGGGCTAGCGGGAAACAATGAGCAGTTCTTC.

The chain joins TRBV4-2 to TRBJ2-2; 10 bases map to TRBD1. The CDR3 length is 17 residues. CDR1 is LGHNA, CDR2 YNFKEQ, per germline. The ends lost 2 bases at V and 3 bases at J; junction bases unmatched: 6. CDR3 amino acids: CASSQTGTGADTGELFF. CDR3 in DNA: TGTGCCAGCAGCCAAACCGGGACAGGGGCGGACACCGGGGAGCTGTTTTTT.